This TCR beta chain was documented in a study of Ad26.COV2.S vaccination and SARS-CoV-2 variants. The wider study: Donor allocation was to the COV1001 Ad26.COV2.S trial arm. Dosing was one shot or two shots 56 days apart.

Germline lookup yields CDR1 LGHNT and CDR2 FRNRAP. The germline V and J ends were trimmed by 3 bases and 5 bases, with 10 bases remaining between them. CDR3 length: 13 residues. Treatment in this sample: some 20 received Ad26.COV2.S at low or high dose, single or two shots; about 5 received placebo; per-sample allocation not given. The study sampled participants on day 63 after the first vaccine or placebo injection. An adult donor aged 18-55 years was enrolled in Boston. The assay was immunoSEQ multiplex PCR, and TCRdb's table has in-frame clones only and misses some. Of approximately 340,000 clones in the sample, about 88% were seen once.

The clonotype originates from a person aged 18-65 years who received the Ad26.COV2.S COVID-19 vaccine or a placebo. This chain connects TRBV12-5 to TRBJ2-5; tentative D call: TRBD1 (6 bases). Material: peripheral blood, obtained in a trial of Ad26.COV2.S vaccine versus placebo. CDR3: CASGFQGMETQYF. As DNA, the CDR3 is TGTGCTAGTGGTTTCCAGGGGATGGAGACCCAGTACTTC.